A selection of T cell receptor beta chains follows, all from one sample in a study of blood T cell repertoires in COVID-19. Profiling relied on immunoSEQ multiplex PCR, and the TCRdb table lists in-frame clones only, not all of them. The profile covers hundreds of thousands of clones, with over 75% appearing a single time and about 0.7% taken by the ten largest. Source material: peripheral blood. The receptors were sampled from a human donor in a cohort sampled during active COVID-19. CDR3s include the opening cysteine and the closing phenylalanine or tryptophan.

v_call	j_call	cdr3_aa
TRBV30	TRBJ2-5	CAWRRTSGGPQETQYF
TRBV6-5	TRBJ1-4	CASSYVWGGKLFF
TRBV18	TRBJ1-1	CASSPRQGRHTEAFF
TRBV5-1	TRBJ2-2	CASSFLAGASTGELFF
TRBV7-2	TRBJ1-4	CASSLDRGRDEKLFF
TRBV4-3	TRBJ2-1	CASSQEWASYNEQFF
TRBV28	TRBJ1-2	CASSLGTERGYGYTF
TRBV10-3	TRBJ2-3	CAISGDRGRTDTQYF
TRBV21-1	TRBJ2-7	CASRTRGRNYEQYF
TRBV5-4	TRBJ2-7	CASSLAGNEQYF
TRBV7-9	TRBJ1-2	CASSLEGTGGGYTF
TRBV4-1	TRBJ2-2	CASSPQGGYTGELFF
TRBV27	TRBJ2-7	CASSLRQGAEEQYF
TRBV7-2	TRBJ1-6	CASSPGLASPLHF
TRBV4-3	TRBJ1-2	CASSQEGPRDRVPLRGYTF
TRBV27	TRBJ2-7	CASRRLAGVFEQYF
TRBV6-5	TRBJ1-2	CASSPYGQGAHGYTF
TRBV5-6	TRBJ1-4	CASSLGQQEKLFF
TRBV15	TRBJ2-7	CAVEGTGSYEQYF
TRBV3-1/TRBV3-2	TRBJ1-1	CASSHGRLNTEAFF
TRBV7-9	TRBJ1-3	CASSSSAGSENTIYF
TRBV5-4	TRBJ2-1	CASSFRDTDNEQFF
TRBV7-2	TRBJ2-7	CASSLEQHSYEQYF
TRBV7-2	TRBJ1-2	CASSLDESGPPSTF